The present T cell receptor (beta chain) was sequenced within a study of T-cell memory formation after mild COVID-19. For the study at large: TCR clusters largely stayed donor specific.

TCRdb independently ran MiXCR on the 5' RACE reads; one entry per CDR3 protein. The sample carries roughly 580,000 distinct CDR3 sequences, more than 15% recorded once. This clonotype has only a few counts. Its antigen is unidentified. Overall study results and limits: Later expanders leaned CD4+, whereas day 15 to 85 contracting clones were balanced CD4/CD8. Whether second-wave clones peaking at day 37 were SARS-CoV-2 specific went unconfirmed. Pre-infection memory harbored some responding clones, suggesting cross-reactive memory joined.

Germline assignment: CDR1 MNHNS and CDR2 SASEGT. V was clipped by 4 bases and J by 4 bases; unmatched bases: 4. The CDR3 totals 14 residues. Sequences were obtained from PBMCs or a T cell subset sorted from them (not recorded which). This receptor was identified in an adult woman who had mild COVID-19 (a few samples of this study predate the infection). Cell type and time point are not known. V is TRBV6-1 and J is TRBJ1-2; 9 bases are shared with TRBD1. The DNA for the CDR3 is TGTGCCAGCAGTGGGGACAGGGATGGCTATGGCTACACCTTC. Translation gives CASSGDRDGYGYTF.